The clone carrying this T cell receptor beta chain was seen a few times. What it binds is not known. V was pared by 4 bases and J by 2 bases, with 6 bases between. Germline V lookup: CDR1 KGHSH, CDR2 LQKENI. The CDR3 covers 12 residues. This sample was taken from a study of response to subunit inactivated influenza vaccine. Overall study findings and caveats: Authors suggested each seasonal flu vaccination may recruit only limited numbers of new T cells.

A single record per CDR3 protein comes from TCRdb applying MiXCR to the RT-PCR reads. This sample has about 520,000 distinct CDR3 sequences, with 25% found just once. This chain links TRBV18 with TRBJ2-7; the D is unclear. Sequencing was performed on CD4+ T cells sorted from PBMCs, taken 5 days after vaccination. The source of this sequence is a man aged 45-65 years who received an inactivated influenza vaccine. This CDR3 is CASSLFAYEQYF. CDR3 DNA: TGTGCCAGCTCACTGTTCGCCTACGAGCAGTACTTC.